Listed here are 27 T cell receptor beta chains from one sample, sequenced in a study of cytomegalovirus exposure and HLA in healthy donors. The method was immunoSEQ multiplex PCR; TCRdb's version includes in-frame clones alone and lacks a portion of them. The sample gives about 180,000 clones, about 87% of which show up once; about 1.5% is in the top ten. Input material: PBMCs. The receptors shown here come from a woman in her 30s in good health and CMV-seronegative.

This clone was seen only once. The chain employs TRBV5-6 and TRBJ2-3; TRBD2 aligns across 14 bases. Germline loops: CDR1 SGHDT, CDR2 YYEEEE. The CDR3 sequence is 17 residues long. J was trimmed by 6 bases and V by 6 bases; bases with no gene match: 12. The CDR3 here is CASIRLAGGLVLDTQYF. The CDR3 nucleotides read TGTGCCAGCATCCGACTAGCGGGGGGGCTGGTTTTGGATACGCAGTATTTT.

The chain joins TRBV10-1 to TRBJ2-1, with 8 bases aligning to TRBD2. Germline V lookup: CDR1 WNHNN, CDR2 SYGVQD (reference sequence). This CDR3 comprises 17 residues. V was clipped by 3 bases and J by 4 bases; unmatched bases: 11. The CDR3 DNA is TGCGCCAGCAGTGATCCGGGCCGAGCGGGGGATTACAATGAGCAGTTCTTC. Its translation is CASSDPGRAGDYNEQFF.

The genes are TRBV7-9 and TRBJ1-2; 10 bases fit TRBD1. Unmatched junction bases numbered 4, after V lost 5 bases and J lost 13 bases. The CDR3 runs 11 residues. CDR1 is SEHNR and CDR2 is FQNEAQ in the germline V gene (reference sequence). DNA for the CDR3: TGTGCCAGCAGCCTAGACAGGGGGCGCACCTTC. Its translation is CASSLDRGRTF.

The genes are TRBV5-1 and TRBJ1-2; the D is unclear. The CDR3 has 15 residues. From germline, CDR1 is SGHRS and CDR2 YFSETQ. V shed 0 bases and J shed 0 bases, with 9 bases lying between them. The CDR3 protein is CASSLGAGTNYGYTF. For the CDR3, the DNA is TGCGCCAGCAGCTTGGGGGCAGGAACTAACTATGGCTACACCTTC. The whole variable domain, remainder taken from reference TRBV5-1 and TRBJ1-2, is KAGVTQTPRYLIKTRGQQVTLSCSPISGHRSVSWYQQTPGQGLQFLFEYFSETQRNKGNFPGRFSGRQFSNSRSEMNVSTLELGDSALYLCASSLGAGTNYGYTFGSGTRLTVV.

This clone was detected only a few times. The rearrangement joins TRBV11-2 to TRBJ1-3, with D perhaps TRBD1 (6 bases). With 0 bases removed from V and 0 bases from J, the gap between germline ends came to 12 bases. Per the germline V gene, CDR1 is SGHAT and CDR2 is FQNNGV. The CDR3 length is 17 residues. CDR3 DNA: TGTGCCAGCAGCTTAGACCCGAGGGGGATCTCTGGAAACACCATATATTTT. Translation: CASSLDPRGISGNTIYF.

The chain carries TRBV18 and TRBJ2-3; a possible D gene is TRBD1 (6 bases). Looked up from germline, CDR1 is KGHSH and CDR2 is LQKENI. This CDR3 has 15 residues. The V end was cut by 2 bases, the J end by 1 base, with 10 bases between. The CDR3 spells CASSPGGTGTDTQYF. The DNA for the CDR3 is TGTGCCAGCTCACCAGGGGGCACCGGCACAGATACGCAGTATTTT.

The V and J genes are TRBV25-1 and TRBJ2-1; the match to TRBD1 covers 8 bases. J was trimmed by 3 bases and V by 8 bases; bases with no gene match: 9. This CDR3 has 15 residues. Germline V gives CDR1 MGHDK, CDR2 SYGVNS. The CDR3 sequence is CASRLGTGYYNEQFF. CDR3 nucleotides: TGTGCCAGCCGCCTGGGGACAGGATACTACAATGAGCAGTTCTTC.

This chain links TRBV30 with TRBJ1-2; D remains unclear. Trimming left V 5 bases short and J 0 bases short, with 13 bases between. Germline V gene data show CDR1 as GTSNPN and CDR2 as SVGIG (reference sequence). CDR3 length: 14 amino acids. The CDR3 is CAWETQRANYGYTF. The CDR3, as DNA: TGTGCCTGGGAGACACAGAGAGCTAACTATGGCTACACCTTC.

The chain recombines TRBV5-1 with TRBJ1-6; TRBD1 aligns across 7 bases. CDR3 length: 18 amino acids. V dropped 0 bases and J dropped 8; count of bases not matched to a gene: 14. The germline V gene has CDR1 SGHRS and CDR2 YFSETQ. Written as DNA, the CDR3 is TGCGCCAGCAGCTTGGTTTATAGAGACAGGGTGTTGTATTCACCCCTCCACTTT. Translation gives CASSLVYRDRVLYSPLHF.

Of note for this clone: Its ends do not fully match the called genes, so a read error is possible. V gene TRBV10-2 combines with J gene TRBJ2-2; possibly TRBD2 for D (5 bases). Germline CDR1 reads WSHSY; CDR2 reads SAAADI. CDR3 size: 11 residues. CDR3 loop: CASSVTGDLFF. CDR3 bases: TGCGCCAGCAGTGTCACCGGGGATCTGTTTTTT.

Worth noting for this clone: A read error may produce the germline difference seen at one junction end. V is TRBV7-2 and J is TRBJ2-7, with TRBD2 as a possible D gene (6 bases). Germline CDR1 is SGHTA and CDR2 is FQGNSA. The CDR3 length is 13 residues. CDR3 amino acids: CASSRRDVTGPVF. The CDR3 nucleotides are TGTGCCAGCAGCCGGAGGGACGTTACCGGGCCCGTATTC.

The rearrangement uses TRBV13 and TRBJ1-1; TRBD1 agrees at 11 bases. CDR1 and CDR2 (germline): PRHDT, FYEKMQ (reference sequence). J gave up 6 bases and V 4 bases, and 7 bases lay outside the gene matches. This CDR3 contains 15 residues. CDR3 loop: CASSWTGGKMAEAFF. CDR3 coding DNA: TGTGCCAGCAGCTGGACAGGGGGCAAGATGGCTGAAGCTTTCTTT.

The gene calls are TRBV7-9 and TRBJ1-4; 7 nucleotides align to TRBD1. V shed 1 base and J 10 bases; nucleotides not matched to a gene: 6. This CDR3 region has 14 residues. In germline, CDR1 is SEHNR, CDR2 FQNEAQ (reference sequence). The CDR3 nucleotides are TGTGCCAGCAGCTTAGAGGGGGCGGGCGGAAAACTGTTTTTT. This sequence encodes CASSLEGAGGKLFF.

The CDR3 bases are TGTGCCAGCAGTGAAGGGTTCCGGACAGGGGTCAATGAGCAGTTCTTC. It codes for CASSEGFRTGVNEQFF. The chain couples TRBV2 to TRBJ2-1; TRBD1 matches 9 bases. Germline CDR1 and CDR2: SNHLY and FYNNEI. The CDR3 is 16 amino acids. The J segment lost 6 bases and the V segment lost 1 base, leaving 7 bases of the junction unmatched.

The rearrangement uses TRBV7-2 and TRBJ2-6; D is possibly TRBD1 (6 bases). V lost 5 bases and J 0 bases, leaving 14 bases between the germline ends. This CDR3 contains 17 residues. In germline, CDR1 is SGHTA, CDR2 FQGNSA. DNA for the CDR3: TGTGCCAGCAGCCCCGGGACAAACCCCTCTGGGGCCAACGTCCTGACTTTC. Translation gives CASSPGTNPSGANVLTF.

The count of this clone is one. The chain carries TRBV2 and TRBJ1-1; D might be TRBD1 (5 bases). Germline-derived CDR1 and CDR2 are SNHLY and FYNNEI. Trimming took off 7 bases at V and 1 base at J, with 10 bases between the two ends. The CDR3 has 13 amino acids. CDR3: CASIDGGNTEAFF. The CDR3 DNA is TGTGCCAGCATTGACGGGGGGAACACTGAAGCTTTCTTT.

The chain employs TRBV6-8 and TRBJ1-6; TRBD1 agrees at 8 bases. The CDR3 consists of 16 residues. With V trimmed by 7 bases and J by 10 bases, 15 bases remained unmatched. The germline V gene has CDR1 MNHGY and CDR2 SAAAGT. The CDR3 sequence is CASILRPGQGLSPLHF. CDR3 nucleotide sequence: TGTGCCAGCATTCTACGACCCGGACAGGGCTTATCACCCCTCCACTTT.

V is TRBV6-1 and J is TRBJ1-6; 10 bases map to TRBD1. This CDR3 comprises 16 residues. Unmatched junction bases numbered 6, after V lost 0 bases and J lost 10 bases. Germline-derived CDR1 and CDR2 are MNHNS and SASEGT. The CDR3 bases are TGTGCCAGCAGTGAAGCGCTTCGACAGGGGGCCTCACCCCTCCACTTT. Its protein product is CASSEALRQGASPLHF.

This CDR3 is CASSPSRFGGMNTEAFF. CDR3 DNA: TGTGCCAGCTCACCATCGAGGTTTGGAGGGATGAACACTGAAGCTTTCTTT. The rearrangement joins TRBV18 to TRBJ1-1; D is unresolved. The CDR3 sequence is 17 residues long. Germline CDR1 is KGHSH and CDR2 is LQKENI. Trimming cost V 2 bases and J 0 bases, with 16 bases left between them.

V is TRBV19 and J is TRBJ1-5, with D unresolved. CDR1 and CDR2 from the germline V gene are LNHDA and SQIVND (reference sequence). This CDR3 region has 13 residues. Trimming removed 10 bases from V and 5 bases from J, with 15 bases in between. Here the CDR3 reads CAIGTSGDQPQHF. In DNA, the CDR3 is TGTGCCATTGGAACGAGCGGAGATCAGCCCCAGCATTTT.

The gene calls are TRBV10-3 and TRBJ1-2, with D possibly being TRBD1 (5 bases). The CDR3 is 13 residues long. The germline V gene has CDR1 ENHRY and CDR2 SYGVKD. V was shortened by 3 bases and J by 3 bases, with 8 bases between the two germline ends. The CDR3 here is CAISEGVDYGYTF. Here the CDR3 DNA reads TGTGCCATCAGTGAAGGGGTGGACTATGGCTACACCTTC.

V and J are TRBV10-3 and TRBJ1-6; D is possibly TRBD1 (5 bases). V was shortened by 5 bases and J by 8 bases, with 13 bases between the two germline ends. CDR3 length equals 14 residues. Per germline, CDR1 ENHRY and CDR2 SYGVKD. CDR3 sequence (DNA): TGTGCCATCAGTACCGACAGAATCGATTCACCCCTCCACTTT. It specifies CAISTDRIDSPLHF.

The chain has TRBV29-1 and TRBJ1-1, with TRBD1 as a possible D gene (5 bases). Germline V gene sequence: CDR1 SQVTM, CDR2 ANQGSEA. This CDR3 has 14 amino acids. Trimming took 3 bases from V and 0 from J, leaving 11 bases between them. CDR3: CSVDRAGMNTEAFF. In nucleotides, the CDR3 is TGCAGCGTTGACAGGGCTGGAATGAACACTGAAGCTTTCTTT.

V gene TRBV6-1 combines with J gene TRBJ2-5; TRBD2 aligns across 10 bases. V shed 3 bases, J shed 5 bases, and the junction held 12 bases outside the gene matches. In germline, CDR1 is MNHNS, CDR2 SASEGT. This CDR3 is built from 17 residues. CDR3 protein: CASSDSLAGGPLETQYF. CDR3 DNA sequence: TGTGCCAGCAGTGATTCCTTAGCGGGGGGCCCCCTGGAGACCCAGTACTTC.

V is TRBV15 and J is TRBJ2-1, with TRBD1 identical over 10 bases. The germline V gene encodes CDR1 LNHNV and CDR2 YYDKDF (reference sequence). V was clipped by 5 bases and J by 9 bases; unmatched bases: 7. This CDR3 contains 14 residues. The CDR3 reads CATSVRDRGTEQFF. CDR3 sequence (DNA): TGTGCCACCAGCGTCCGGGACAGGGGTACTGAGCAGTTCTTC.

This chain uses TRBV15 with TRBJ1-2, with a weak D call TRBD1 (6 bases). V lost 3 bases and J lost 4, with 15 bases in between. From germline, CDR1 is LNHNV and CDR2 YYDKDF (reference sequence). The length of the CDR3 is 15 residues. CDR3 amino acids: CATSSTARGFYGYTF. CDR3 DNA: TGTGCCACCAGCAGCACGGCCAGGGGCTTCTATGGCTACACCTTC.

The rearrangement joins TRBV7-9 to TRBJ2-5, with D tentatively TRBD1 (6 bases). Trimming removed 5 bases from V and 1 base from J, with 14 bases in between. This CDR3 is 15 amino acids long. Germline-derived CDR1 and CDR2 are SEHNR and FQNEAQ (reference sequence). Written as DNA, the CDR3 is TGTGCCAGCAGCCGTAATCTAGGGGGCCAAGAGACCCAGTACTTC. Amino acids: CASSRNLGGQETQYF.